This T cell receptor (beta chain) was documented in a study of cytomegalovirus exposure and HLA in healthy donors. The study, taken as a whole, reports: Certain indistinguishable V segments, among them TRBV6-2 and TRBV6-3, were excluded. In vitro experiments confirmed that three CMV-associated chains were specific for CMV antigens. In a later analysis, across HLA loci, associated TCR counts were highest for DRB1, lowest for HLA-C.

On this clone: No antigen is known for it.

Donors consisted of healthy bone marrow donors. Amplification used 60 Vbeta primers and 13 Jbeta primers. Data came from immunoSEQ multiplex PCR; TCRdb stores just in-frame clones and leaves some out. The sample lists 120,000 to 150,000 clones, roughly 70% occurring once. Trimming pared 4 bases from V and 3 bases from J, leaving 9 bases between. Germline CDR1 is GTSNPN and CDR2 is SVGIG (reference sequence). The CDR3 consists of 12 residues. The sequenced material came from PBMCs. The TCR comes from a woman between 35 and 50 years old in good health and CMV-seronegative. The J gene is TRBJ1-1, the V gene TRBV30; perhaps TRBD1 as D (6 bases). The CDR3 nucleotides are TGTGCCTGGACCAGGGGTTACACTGAAGCTTTCTTT. The encoded protein is CAWTRGYTEAFF.